This T cell receptor beta chain comes out of a study of blood T cell repertoires in COVID-19. Assay: immunoSEQ multiplex PCR; the TCRdb copy retains only in-frame clones and omits some. The table records about 250,000 clones, roughly 86% of them present only once. Trimming cost V 4 bases and J 5 bases, with 15 bases left between them. The CDR3 totals 14 residues. Germline-derived CDR1 and CDR2 are MDHEN and SYDVKM. The specimen sequenced was peripheral blood. The chain links TRBV28 to TRBJ2-7, with a weak D call TRBD2 (5 bases). This TCR came from a woman aged 60 to 75 who had recovered from COVID-19. The CDR3 sequence: CASSSIRGAHEQYF. For the CDR3, the DNA is TGTGCCAGCAGTTCGATTCGGGGTGCCCACGAGCAGTACTTC.